Listed below are T cell receptor beta chains from one sample, sequenced in a study of T cell repertoires in cytomegalovirus infection. Their antigens are not known. A single record per CDR3 protein comes from TCRdb applying MiXCR to the reads. The sample has some 320,000 distinct CDR3 sequences, roughly 28% seen once. This material consisted of cultured PBMCs, taken from culture after CMV antigen stimulation. The receptors originated from a human donor in good health (CMV status not recorded). Some clones in this sample may be carry-over from other donors' samples. The CDR3 runs from the conserved cysteine through the conserved F or W. Fields, in order: clone size, D gene, J gene, V gene, CDR3 length, CDR3 DNA, CDR3 protein. A D gene is named only where the DNA matches it firmly. Size tells how often a clone was seen (once, few, many) or the class of an expanded clone, and some rows leave it out.

few	NA	TRBJ1-5	TRBV4-1	16	TGCGCCAGCAGCCAAGACGGGGGGATTGGCAATCAGCCCCAGCATTTT	CASSQDGGIGNQPQHF
few	TRBD1	TRBJ1-1	TRBV11-1	15	TGTGCCAGCAGCAATCGACAGGGGTATACAAATGAAGCTTTCTTT	CASSNRQGYTNEAFF
NA	NA	TRBJ2-3	TRBV6-1	12	TGTGCCAGCAGTGAGGTGGGTCCTCCCCGGCATTTT	CASSEVGPPRHF
NA	NA	TRBJ2-6	TRBV12-3/TRBV12-4	14	TGTGCCAGCCGACAACACTCTGGGGCCAACGTCCTGACTTTC	CASRQHSGANVLTF
once	TRBD1	TRBJ1-6	TRBV20-1	18	TGCAGTGCTAGAGATCCTATTACCGGGACAGGGACCAATTCACCCCTCCACTTT	CSARDPITGTGTNSPLHF
NA	NA	TRBJ1-2	TRBV18	13	TGTGCCAGCTCACCGGGCGGATTTCAGGGCTACACCTTC	CASSPGGFQGYTF
NA	TRBD1	TRBJ1-6	TRBV5-4	13	TGTGCCAGCAGCTGGACAGGGGGTTCACCCCTCCACTTT	CASSWTGGSPLHF
few	NA	TRBJ1-5	TRBV6-1	15	TGTGCCAGCAGTGAAACAGTTTATAGCAATCAGCCCCAGCATTTT	CASSETVYSNQPQHF
few	NA	TRBJ2-1	TRBV10-3	13	TGTGCCATCAGGGGGGGCTCCTACAATGAGCAGTTCTTC	CAIRGGSYNEQFF
few	NA	TRBJ2-2	TRBV28	16	TGTGCCAGCAGTTACCGGGGGCTCCCTCACACCGGGGAGCTGTTTTTT	CASSYRGLPHTGELFF
NA	TRBD2	TRBJ2-1	TRBV7-9	16	TGTGCCAGCAGCAGCTCCGGGACTAGCGGGAACTATGAGCAGTTCTTC	CASSSSGTSGNYEQFF
many	NA	TRBJ2-6	TRBV6-1	16	TGTGCCAGCAGCCTCACAAGTTTTGCTGGGGCCAACGTCCTGACTTTC	CASSLTSFAGANVLTF
few	NA	TRBJ1-1	TRBV20-1	12	TGCAGTGCTAGAACAGGGTACGGTGAAGCTTTCTTT	CSARTGYGEAFF